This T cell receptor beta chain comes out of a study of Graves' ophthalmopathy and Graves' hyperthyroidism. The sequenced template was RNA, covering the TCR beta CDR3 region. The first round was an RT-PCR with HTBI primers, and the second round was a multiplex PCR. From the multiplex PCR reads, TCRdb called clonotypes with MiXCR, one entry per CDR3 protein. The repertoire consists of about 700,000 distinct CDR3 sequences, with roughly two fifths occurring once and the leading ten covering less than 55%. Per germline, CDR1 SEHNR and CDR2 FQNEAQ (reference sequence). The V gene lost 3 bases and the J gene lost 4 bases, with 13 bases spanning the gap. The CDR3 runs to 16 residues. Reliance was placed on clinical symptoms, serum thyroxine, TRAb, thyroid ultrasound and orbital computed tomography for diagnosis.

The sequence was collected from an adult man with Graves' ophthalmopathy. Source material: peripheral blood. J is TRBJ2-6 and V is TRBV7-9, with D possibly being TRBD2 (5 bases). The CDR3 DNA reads TGTGCCAGCAGCTTGGCAGCCCGGGGAGGGGCCAACGTCCTGACTTTC. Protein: CASSLAARGGANVLTF.